This T cell receptor (beta chain) is drawn from a study of blood T cell repertoires in COVID-19. Study context: Some COVID-19 samples were acute and others convalescent; all came from the United States, Italy and Spain. The analysed material was cDNA or gDNA that came from T cells, B-cell-depleted T cells, or PBMCs.

As handled by the study authors: Estimation of nucleated cell counts was performed using reference gene primer amplification. The assay was immunoSEQ multiplex PCR, and TCRdb's table has in-frame clones only and misses some. V, J and clone size are taken as reported in that table, and D and trimming were inferred from the DNA itself. The sample records some 180,000 clones, about 80% being singletons. Trimming removed 4 bases from V and 6 bases from J; junction bases left unmatched: 5. The CDR3 runs 15 residues. CDR1 is SGHRS, CDR2 YFSETQ, per germline. This chain connects TRBV5-1 to TRBJ2-5, with 14 bases aligning to TRBD2. The TCR sequence derives from a human donor in a cohort sampled during active COVID-19. The sample taken for sequencing was peripheral blood. The CDR3 spells CASSVGTSGGKTQYF. CDR3 DNA: TGCGCCAGCAGCGTCGGGACTAGCGGGGGAAAGACCCAGTACTTC. Based on the CDR3 plus reference TRBV5-1 and TRBJ2-5, the full variable domain is KAGVTQTPRYLIKTRGQQVTLSCSPISGHRSVSWYQQTPGQGLQFLFEYFSETQRNKGNFPGRFSGRQFSNSRSEMNVSTLELGDSALYLCASSVGTSGGKTQYFGPGTRLLVL.